This is a list of T cell receptor beta chains from one sample in a study of T cell changes during pregnancy in multiple sclerosis. Sequenced by immunoSEQ multiplex PCR; TCRdb stores in-frame clones only, minus some. Of some 83,000 clones detected, about nine tenths appear once; the ten largest clones hold roughly 3.5%. Sequences were derived from PBMCs, sampled in the first trimester of pregnancy. The receptor source for this set is a female donor in good health, serving as a control in a pregnancy study. Some clones in this sample may be carry-over from other donors' samples. Each CDR3 is given with its conserved first and last residue. D genes are given only for firm matches. A row's size may be missing; if present it is once, few, many or a size class.

>TRBJ2-1|TRBD1|once|TRBV4-1
TGCGCCAGCAGCCAAGATCGGACAGGGGGCATTGAGCAGTTCTTC
CASSQDRTGGIEQFF
>TRBJ2-7|TRBD2|NA|TRBV7-2
TGTGCCAGCAGCTTAGATGGCGGGGGGCTATCCTACGAGCAGTACTTC
CASSLDGGGLSYEQYF
>TRBJ1-5|NA|few|TRBV6-6
TGTGCCAGTTTGAGATTGGGCAATCAGCCCCAGCATTTT
CASLRLGNQPQHF
>TRBJ2-7|TRBD1|NA|TRBV29-1
TGCAGCGTTGATGGGACAGGGGGTCCCCAGTACTTC
CSVDGTGGPQYF
>TRBJ1-1|NA|NA|TRBV7-9
TGTGCCAGCAGCCACGGCGGGGACGGAGCTTTCTTT
CASSHGGDGAFF
>TRBJ2-1|NA|NA|TRBV27
TGTGCCAGCAGTTATGGAGGTTCCAATGAGCAGTTCTTC
CASSYGGSNEQFF
>TRBJ2-2|TRBD2|NA|TRBV10-3
TGTGCCATCAGTGCGGGGGGAGGGCCCACCGGGGAGCTGTTTTTT
CAISAGGGPTGELFF
>TRBJ1-2|TRBD1|few|TRBV27
TGTGCCAGCAGCCCAGCGGGACAGGGGCTCTATGGCTACACCTTC
CASSPAGQGLYGYTF
>TRBJ1-3|NA|NA|TRBV2
TGTGCCAGCACTCCTGGAAACACCATATATTTT
CASTPGNTIYF
>TRBJ2-3|NA|once|TRBV20-1
TGCAGTGCCCCGACAGATACGCAGTATTTT
CSAPTDTQYF
>TRBJ1-2|TRBD1|NA|TRBV7-2
TGTGCCAGCAGGCGCACAGGGGGTGGCTACACCTTC
CASRRTGGGYTF
>TRBJ2-3|NA|NA|TRBV10-3
TGTGCCATCAGTGTGGGGGGAGGTACAGATACGCAGTATTTT
CAISVGGGTDTQYF
>TRBJ2-7|TRBD2|NA|TRBV28
TGTGCCAGCACCCCGGGACTAGCGGGCGAGCAGTACTTC
CASTPGLAGEQYF
>TRBJ1-2|NA|NA|TRBV7-2
TGTGCCAGCAGCCAAGGGGTTTGGAACTATGGCTACACCTTC
CASSQGVWNYGYTF
>TRBJ2-1|TRBD1|NA|TRBV28
TGTGCCAGCAGTCCACGGACAGGGGAAACCTACAATGAGCAGTTCTTC
CASSPRTGETYNEQFF
>TRBJ1-2|TRBD1|NA|TRBV15
TGTGCCACCAGCAGAGTTGACAGGGACTATGGCTACACCTTC
CATSRVDRDYGYTF
>TRBJ2-1|TRBD2|NA|TRBV2
TGTGCCAGCAGTGAATTTGGGCTAGCGGGGTGGAATGAGCAGTTCTTC
CASSEFGLAGWNEQFF
>TRBJ2-7|TRBD2|NA|TRBV5-1
TGCGCCAGCAGCGCGGGACTAGCGGGAGGGCCAGGGGAGCAGTACTTC
CASSAGLAGGPGEQYF
>TRBJ2-1|NA|NA|TRBV19
TGTGCCAGTACCGACCCGGGAGCAAACAATGAGCAGTTCTTC
CASTDPGANNEQFF
>TRBJ2-5|NA|NA|TRBV19
TGTGCCAGTAGTCCCGGGACTGACCAAGAGACCCAGTACTTC
CASSPGTDQETQYF
>TRBJ1-3|NA|NA|TRBV19
TGTGCCAGTAACCCCGATCAGGGGCGAAACACCATATATTTT
CASNPDQGRNTIYF
>TRBJ1-4|NA|NA|TRBV5-4
TGTGCCAGCAGCTTCAGGGCAACTAATGAAAAACTGTTTTTT
CASSFRATNEKLFF
>TRBJ1-4|NA|NA|TRBV28
TGTGCCAGCAGTTTCGGGGGCAGAAAGCGGGGAAAACTGTTTTTT
CASSFGGRKRGKLFF
>TRBJ1-5|NA|NA|TRBV28
TGTGCCAGCAGTTTGGAGCATCAGCCCCAGCATTTT
CASSLEHQPQHF
>TRBJ1-3|NA|NA|TRBV19
TGTGCCAGTAGTAATCTACAGGGTGGAAACACCATATATTTT
CASSNLQGGNTIYF
>TRBJ1-4|NA|once|TRBV28
TGTGCCAGCAGTTCCCCTGCGCCTAATGAAAAACTGTTTTTT
CASSSPAPNEKLFF
>TRBJ2-3|NA|NA|TRBV28
TGTGCCAGCAGTTTGATAAGTGAGGGCCATGGGGGGGATACGCAGTATTTT
CASSLISEGHGGDTQYF
>TRBJ1-2|NA|NA|TRBV28
TGTGCCAGCAGTCCAGACAACAGTAACTATGGCTACACCTTC
CASSPDNSNYGYTF
>TRBJ1-2|NA|few|TRBV28
TGTGCCAGCACCGAGACAGGCTATGGCTACACCTTC
CASTETGYGYTF
>TRBJ1-5|NA|NA|TRBV19
TGTGCCAGTAGTATCGGACTGATCAATCAGCCCCAGCATTTT
CASSIGLINQPQHF
>TRBJ2-5|NA|NA|TRBV28
TGTGCCAGCATGAGGGAATCGGGGGAGACCCAGTACTTC
CASMRESGETQYF
>TRBJ1-1|TRBD1|NA|TRBV27
TGTGCCAGCAGTCGAACACAGGGGAAAGCTTTCTTT
CASSRTQGKAFF
>TRBJ2-5|TRBD2|NA|TRBV9
TGTGCCAGCAGCGCCCGGGACGGGAGGGAGACCCAGTACTTC
CASSARDGRETQYF
>TRBJ2-1|TRBD1|NA|TRBV19
TGTGCCAGTGGACAGGTCCCGTCGGTTAGCTCCTACAATGAGCAGTTCTTC
CASGQVPSVSSYNEQFF
>TRBJ2-7|TRBD2|NA|TRBV9
TGTGCCAGCAGCGTTACCACGGGAGGCTACGAGCAGTACTTC
CASSVTTGGYEQYF
>TRBJ1-6|TRBD1|once|TRBV6-1
TGTGCCAGCAGGGAGACAGGGAATAATTCACCCCTCCACTTT
CASRETGNNSPLHF
>TRBJ1-2|NA|NA|TRBV14
TGTGCCAGCAGCCAAGATCTGGCAGGGAGGGACTATGGCTACACCTTC
CASSQDLAGRDYGYTF